The 18 T cell receptor beta chains given below trace back to one sample, sequenced in a study of graft-versus-host responses after intestinal transplantation. Clones were sequenced by immunoSEQ multiplex PCR, and TCRdb holds only the in-frame ones, with some missing. The table has about 14,000 clones, just under 85% seen once. Source: PBMCs, taken after intestinal transplantation. These receptors came from a human patient who received an intestinal transplant, so some T cells may come from the graft donor.

The chain uses TRBV4-2 and TRBJ1-2, with 7 bases lining up with TRBD1. The ends lost 1 base at V and 7 bases at J; junction bases unmatched: 9. This CDR3 comprises 15 residues. Germline lookup yields CDR1 LGHNA and CDR2 YNFKEQ. The CDR3 is CASSQVLTGAFGYTF. In DNA, the CDR3 is TGTGCCAGCAGCCAAGTTTTAACAGGGGCCTTTGGCTACACCTTC.

The chain joins TRBV6-5 to TRBJ2-1, with TRBD1 identical over 8 bases. With V trimmed by 4 bases and J by 2 bases, 7 bases remained unmatched. Looked up from germline, CDR1 is MNHEY and CDR2 is SVGAGI. The CDR3 has 16 residues. The CDR3 sequence is CASSFPGQVPYNEQFF. CDR3 coding DNA: TGTGCCAGCAGTTTTCCGGGACAGGTACCCTACAATGAGCAGTTCTTC.

The V gene is TRBV7-8, the J gene TRBJ2-1; 8 bases fit TRBD2. This CDR3 region has 16 residues. In germline, CDR1 is SGHVS, CDR2 FQNEAQ. V was pared by 4 bases and J by 6 bases, with 11 bases of the junction left unmatched. CDR3 residues: CASSSTGGRIGNEQFF. The CDR3 DNA sequence: TGTGCCAGCAGCTCAACGGGGGGGCGGATCGGCAATGAGCAGTTCTTC.

As to this clone: Germline and junction disagree at one end, which may indicate a read error. The CDR3 region is CASSYSTGTFYEQYF. The CDR3 DNA reads TGTGCCAGCAGCTACTCGACAGGGACCTTCTACGAGCAGTACTTC. V gene TRBV6-5 combines with J gene TRBJ2-7; 7 positions match TRBD1. The germline V gene encodes CDR1 MNHEY and CDR2 SVGAGI. The CDR3 extends over 15 amino acids.

The rearrangement uses TRBV6-6 and TRBJ2-7; 7 bases are a match to TRBD1. The CDR3 consists of 14 residues. The V gene end was trimmed by 2 bases and the J gene end by 3 bases; junction bases not matched to a gene: 4. The germline V gene encodes CDR1 MNHNY and CDR2 SVGAGI (reference sequence). The CDR3 protein is CASSYDRGLYEQYF. The CDR3 nucleotides are TGTGCCAGCAGTTACGATAGGGGGCTCTACGAGCAGTACTTC.

The chain is built from TRBV7-3 and TRBJ1-3; no firm D call. The CDR3 is made up of 17 amino acids. V was clipped by 3 bases and J by 0 bases, with 15 bases between them. Germline V CDR1 and CDR2: SGHTA, FQGTGA. The CDR3 DNA reads as TGTGCCAGCAGCTTTGTAGTAAGCAGTCACTCTGGAAACACCATATATTTT. Translation gives CASSFVVSSHSGNTIYF.

The chain links TRBV7-9 to TRBJ1-1, with D possibly matching TRBD1 (6 bases). V was shortened by 7 bases and J by 8 bases, with 23 bases between the two germline ends. There are 15 residues in the CDR3. Per germline, CDR1 SEHNR and CDR2 FQNEAQ (reference sequence). This CDR3 reads CASTPTPYRDSEAFF. CDR3 coding DNA: TGTGCCAGCACACCAACCCCTTACAGGGACTCGGAAGCTTTCTTT.

This sequence joins TRBV6-5 and TRBJ2-3; the match to TRBD2 covers 7 bases. CDR3 length equals 15 residues. Germline V lookup: CDR1 MNHEY, CDR2 SVGAGI. V lost 4 bases to trimming and J lost 6 bases; unmatched junction nucleotides: 10. The CDR3 DNA reads as TGTGCCAGCAGTTTTGGGACTACCGGGGGGGATACGCAGTATTTT. Amino acid sequence: CASSFGTTGGDTQYF.

V gene TRBV5-8 combines with J gene TRBJ2-1; D may be TRBD2 (6 bases). With 2 bases removed from V and 6 bases from J, the gap between germline ends came to 15 bases. CDR3 length: 15 residues. Germline CDR1 reads SGHTS; CDR2 reads YDEGEE. The CDR3, as DNA: TGTGCCAGCAGCTTCCTTTCCGGGAGAGGCAATGAGCAGTTCTTC. Amino acids: CASSFLSGRGNEQFF.

Here the CDR3 reads CASSQAGYTQYF. CDR3 bases: TGTGCCAGCAGCCAAGCAGGGTATACGCAGTATTTT. The V and J genes are TRBV14 and TRBJ2-3; TRBD1 might be the D (5 bases). V lost 1 base and J 7 bases, leaving 6 bases between the germline ends. Germline values: CDR1 SGHDN, CDR2 FVKESK. This CDR3 contains 12 residues.

The chain combines TRBV6-6 with TRBJ2-7; D remains unclear. Germline loops: CDR1 MNHNY, CDR2 SVGAGI (reference sequence). V was shortened by 0 bases and J by 5 bases, with 14 bases between the two germline ends. CDR3 length: 15 residues. The CDR3 reads CASSYSESSGNEQYF. CDR3 nucleotides: TGTGCCAGCAGTTACTCGGAGTCCTCTGGGAACGAGCAGTACTTC.

This chain links TRBV6-5 with TRBJ2-2, with a tentative D call TRBD2 (6 bases). The CDR3 consists of 12 residues. V shed 6 bases and J shed 5 bases, with 7 bases lying between them. The germline V gene encodes CDR1 MNHEY and CDR2 SVGAGI. The CDR3 DNA follows: TGTGCCAGCAGGGGGGGAACCGGGGAGCTGTTTTTT. The encoded protein is CASRGGTGELFF.

The chain has TRBV5-4 and TRBJ2-7; D assignment may be TRBD1 or TRBD2 (5 bases each). Between the trimmed V and J ends, which lost 2 bases and 2 bases, there was a span of 11 bases. This CDR3 is built from 14 residues. Germline CDR1 is SGHNT and CDR2 is YYREEE (reference sequence). The CDR3, as DNA: TGTGCCAGCAGCTTTCGGGGCAGGGCCTACGAGCAGTACTTC. The encoded protein is CASSFRGRAYEQYF.

The chain uses TRBV28 and TRBJ2-7, with D perhaps matching TRBD1 (5 bases). The CDR3 extends over 13 amino acids. The V end lost 6 bases, the J end lost 2 bases, and 11 bases lay between the germline ends. CDR1 MDHEN and CDR2 SYDVKM come from the germline V gene. The CDR3 sequence: CASSPNRPYEQYF. CDR3 bases: TGTGCCAGCAGCCCTAACAGGCCCTACGAGCAGTACTTC. The variable domain in full, with the rest retrieved from reference TRBV28 and TRBJ2-7, is DVKVTQSSRYLVKRTGEKVFLECVQDMDHENMFWYRQDPGLGLRLIYFSYDVKMKEKGDIPEGYSVSREKKERFSLILESASTNQTSMYLCASSPNRPYEQYFGPGTRLTVT.

The chain employs TRBV7-2 and TRBJ2-5; maybe TRBD2 (6 bases). There are 13 residues in the CDR3. V was trimmed by 2 bases and J by 6 bases, leaving 10 bases between them. Germline CDR1 and CDR2: SGHTA and FQGNSA. DNA of the CDR3: TGTGCCAGCAGCTTAACTAGCTTGCAGACCCAGTACTTC. Translation: CASSLTSLQTQYF.

The gene calls are TRBV6-4 and TRBJ2-3; possibly TRBD2 for D (5 bases). V lost 6 bases to trimming and J lost 0 bases, with 7 bases between them. The CDR3 extends over 13 amino acids. Germline V gene sequence: CDR1 MRHNA, CDR2 SNTAGT. CDR3 sequence (DNA): TGTGCCAGCAGCCGGACTAGCACAGATACGCAGTATTTT. As protein: CASSRTSTDTQYF.

The chain combines TRBV15 with TRBJ2-5, with TRBD1 matching 8 bases. This CDR3 spans 15 amino acids. Per the germline V gene, CDR1 is LNHNV and CDR2 is YYDKDF (reference sequence). V shed 3 bases, J shed 2 bases, and the junction held 5 bases outside the gene matches. As DNA, the CDR3 is TGTGCCACCAGCAGTCATAGACAGGGGCAAGAGACCCAGTACTTC. This codes for CATSSHRQGQETQYF.

The genes are TRBV28 and TRBJ2-1, with 7 bases matching TRBD2. Germline CDR1 is MDHEN and CDR2 is SYDVKM. J was trimmed by 6 bases and V by 7 bases; bases with no gene match: 9. CDR3 size: 14 residues. CDR3 protein: CASTGGTSGNEQFF. The CDR3 DNA sequence: TGTGCCAGCACCGGGGGGACCTCGGGCAATGAGCAGTTCTTC.